A single T cell receptor beta chain is shown here with its context. This entry comes from a study of blood T cell repertoires in COVID-19. Turning to the study itself: The United States, Italy and Spain supplied acute and convalescent COVID-19 samples.

Authors' data handling: Amplification with reference gene primers provided the estimates of nucleated cell counts. Profiled with immunoSEQ multiplex PCR; TCRdb holds only in-frame clones, not every one. V, J and clone size are taken as reported in that table, and D and trimming were inferred from the DNA itself. The sample contains 100,000 to 150,000 clones, approximately 68% of which appear only once. The CDR3 runs to 14 residues. V lost 3 bases to trimming and J lost 3 bases, with 12 bases between them. CDR1 LNHDA and CDR2 SQIVND come from the germline V gene (reference sequence). The chain has TRBV19 and TRBJ2-7; D not resolved. This receptor was obtained from a woman between 70 and 85 years old with acute or convalescent COVID-19. Sequenced material: peripheral blood. CDR3 sequence reads: CASSISVEVYEQYF. DNA for the CDR3: TGTGCCAGTAGTATTTCGGTTGAGGTCTACGAGCAGTACTTC.